The source of this T cell receptor beta chain is a study of monozygotic twins with inflammatory bowel disease (dated by TCRdb to 2018 to 2020). Turning to the overall study: The complete study included about 28 monozygotic twin pairs: 19 IBD-discordant Danish pairs and nine German pairs, of which four were IBD-concordant and five were IBD-discordant. The search for disease-associated traits relied mainly on comparing, within discordant pairs, IBD patients with their genetically identical healthy co-twins. Each individual had, on average, about 151 000 unique TCRalpha sequences and 181 000 unique TCRbeta sequences available for analysis.

Worth noting for this clonotype: Which antigen it targets is not known.

The library was made by 5' RACE. The input for every TCR library was 3,500 to 4,500 ng of total RNA. For each sample, cDNA synthesis was carried out in eight separate reactions using SMARTScribe reverse transcriptase. During cDNA synthesis, template switching introduced unique molecular identifiers that contained a 6-nucleotide sample barcode. Amplification of TCRalpha and TCRbeta cDNA involved two nested PCRs of 16 and 9 cycles, and each PCR was followed by bead purification. Before amplification, the cDNA was treated with uracil DNA-glycosylase and purified using the QIAquick PCR purification kit. The second PCR was the step at which Illumina TruSeq-compatible adapters and sample-specific barcodes were added. TapeStation and Qubit were used to check library quality and concentration, and approximately 5.4 ng of each library was pooled. Sequencing of pooled libraries was carried out on an Illumina HiSeq2500 single-index Rapid Run using 2 x 100 bp reads and custom sequencing primers. The original methods were these. MiGEC version 1.2.6 was used for UMI-based consensus assembly to correct PCR and sequencing errors. MiXCR version 2.1.1 was used to carry out V(D)J alignment, clonotype assembly and CDR3 extraction. To normalise gene usage, clonotype sharing and MAIT/NKT TCR abundance, the analysis used the top 1000, 10 000 and 20 000 clonotypes per sample. After downsampling to 27 000 UMIs, diversity was calculated as the inverse Simpson index using the vegan R package. Paired Mann-Whitney U tests were applied to discordant twin pairs, and Benjamini-Hochberg correction was used for multiple testing. Following TCRdb reprocessing, every CDR3 protein sequence forms one entry, and DNA is not provided. It is TCRdb's table, rather than the study itself, that gives the V and J calls and clone size. This sample's clone table shows over 110,000 distinct CDR3 sequences. Of the sample, less than 3% is held by the ten largest clones.

The CDR3 numbers 14 residues from cysteine through phenylalanine. No DNA was logged. The germline V gene encodes CDR1 DFQATT and CDR2 SNEGSKA (reference sequence). From each donor, an approximately 2.5 ml peripheral blood sample was collected into PAXgene tubes and stored at -80 degrees C. Without any T cell sorting, total RNA was extracted from whole blood using the PAXgene blood miRNA kit on an automated QIAcube. Peripheral blood from monozygotic twin pairs concordant or discordant for inflammatory bowel disease was subjected to deep TCRalpha and TCRbeta repertoire profiling with unique molecular barcoding. Smoking habits were recorded for all twin pairs, and each individual was classified as a current, former or never smoker. Results the study describes overall, beyond this receptor: No single strong signal or clonotype linked to IBD turned up in the results, so the idea that one exists was not supported. TCRbeta repertoire diversity, by inverse Simpson index, was decreased in IBD patients compared with their healthy co-twins. Concordant and discordant twins showed no difference in repertoire similarity, possibly because of limited statistical power. Background noise and inter-individual variability may have been introduced into the repertoires by the differing immunosuppressive treatments among patients. Different T cell subtypes could not be distinguished in the analysis. Compared with healthy twins, IBD patients had fewer clonotypes in common with other individuals, a difference most pronounced in patients showing signs of disease activity.

The chain employs TRBV20-1 and TRBJ2-7; TCRdb's D gene call, TRBD1, goes unchecked for lack of DNA. The clonotype was recovered from a human donor with ulcerative colitis or Crohn's disease, or a healthy co-twin of an affected twin (not recorded which). The sequenced sample consisted of blood. CDR3 loop: CSSTRGAPPYEQYF.